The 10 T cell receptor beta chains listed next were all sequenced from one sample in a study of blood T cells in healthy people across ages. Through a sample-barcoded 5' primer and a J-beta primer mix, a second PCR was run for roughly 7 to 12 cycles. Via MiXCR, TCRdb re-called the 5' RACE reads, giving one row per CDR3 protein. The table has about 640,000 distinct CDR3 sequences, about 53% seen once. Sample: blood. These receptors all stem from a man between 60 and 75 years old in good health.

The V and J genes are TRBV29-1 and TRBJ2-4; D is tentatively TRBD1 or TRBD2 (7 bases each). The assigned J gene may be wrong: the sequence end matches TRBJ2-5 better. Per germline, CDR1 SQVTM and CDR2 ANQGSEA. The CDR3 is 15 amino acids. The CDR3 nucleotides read TGCAGCGTGAAGCGGGACAGTGGGGAGGAGGAGACCCAGTACTTC. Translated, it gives CSVKRDSGEEETQYF.

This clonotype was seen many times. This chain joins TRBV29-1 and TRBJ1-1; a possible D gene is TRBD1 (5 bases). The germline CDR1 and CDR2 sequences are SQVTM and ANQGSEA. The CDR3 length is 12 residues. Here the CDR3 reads CRAGTLTTEAFF. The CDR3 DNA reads TGCAGAGCCGGGACCTTGACTACTGAAGCTTTCTTT.

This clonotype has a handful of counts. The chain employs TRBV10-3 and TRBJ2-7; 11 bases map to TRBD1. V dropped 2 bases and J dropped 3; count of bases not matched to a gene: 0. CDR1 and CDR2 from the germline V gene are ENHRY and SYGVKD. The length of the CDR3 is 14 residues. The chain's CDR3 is CAISEGTGGYEQYF. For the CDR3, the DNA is TGTGCCATCAGTGAGGGGACAGGGGGCTACGAGCAGTACTTC.

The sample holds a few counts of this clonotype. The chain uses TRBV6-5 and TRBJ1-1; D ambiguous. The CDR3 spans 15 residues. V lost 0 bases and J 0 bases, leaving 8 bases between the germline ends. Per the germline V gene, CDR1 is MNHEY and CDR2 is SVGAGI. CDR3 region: CASSYSRSLNTEAFF. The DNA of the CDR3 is TGTGCCAGCAGTTACTCAAGGTCCTTGAACACTGAAGCTTTCTTT.

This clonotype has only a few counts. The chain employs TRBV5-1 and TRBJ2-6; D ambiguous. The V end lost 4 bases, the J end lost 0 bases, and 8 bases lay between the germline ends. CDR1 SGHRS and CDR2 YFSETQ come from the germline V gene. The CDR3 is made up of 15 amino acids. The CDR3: CASSPVGSGANVLTF. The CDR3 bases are TGCGCCAGCAGCCCCGTGGGCTCTGGGGCCAACGTCCTGACTTTC.

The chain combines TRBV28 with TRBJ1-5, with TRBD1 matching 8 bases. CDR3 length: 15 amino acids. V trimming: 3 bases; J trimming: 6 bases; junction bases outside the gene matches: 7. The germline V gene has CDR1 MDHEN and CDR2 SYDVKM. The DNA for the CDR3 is TGTGCCAGCAGTTTTCTTTCCAGGGGGCCTCAGCCCCAGCATTTT. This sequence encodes CASSFLSRGPQPQHF.

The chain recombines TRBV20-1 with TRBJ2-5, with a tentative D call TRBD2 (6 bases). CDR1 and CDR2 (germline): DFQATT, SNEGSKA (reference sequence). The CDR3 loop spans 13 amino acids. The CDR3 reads CSAPRGSGETQYF. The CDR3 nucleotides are TGCAGCGCCCCGCGGGGTAGCGGTGAGACCCAGTACTTC.

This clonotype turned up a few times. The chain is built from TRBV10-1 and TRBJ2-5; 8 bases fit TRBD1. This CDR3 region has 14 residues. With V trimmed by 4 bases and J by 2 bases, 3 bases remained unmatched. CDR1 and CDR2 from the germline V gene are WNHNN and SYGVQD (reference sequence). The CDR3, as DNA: TGCGCCAGCAGTGGGACAGGGATGCAAGAGACCCAGTACTTC. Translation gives CASSGTGMQETQYF.

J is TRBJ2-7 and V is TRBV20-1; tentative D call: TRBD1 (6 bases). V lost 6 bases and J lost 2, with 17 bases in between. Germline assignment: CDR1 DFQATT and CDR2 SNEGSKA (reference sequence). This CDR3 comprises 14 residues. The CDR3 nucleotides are TGCAGTGCGAACACCGGGACACCGACCTACGAGCAGTACTTC. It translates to CSANTGTPTYEQYF.

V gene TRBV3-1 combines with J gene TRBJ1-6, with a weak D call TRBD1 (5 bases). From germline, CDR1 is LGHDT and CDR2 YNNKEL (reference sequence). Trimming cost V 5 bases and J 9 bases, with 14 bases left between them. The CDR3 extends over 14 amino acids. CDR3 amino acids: CASSNRTCSSPLHF. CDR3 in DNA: TGTGCCAGCAGCAATCGGACATGTAGTTCACCCCTCCACTTT.